The rows below give T cell receptor beta chains drawn from one sample of a study of cytomegalovirus exposure and HLA in healthy donors. Repertoires were generated with immunoSEQ multiplex PCR, while TCRdb's copy carries only in-frame clones and drops some. The sample lists under 140,000 clones, 88% seen once, with about 1.5% in the top ten. Input material: PBMCs. The receptor source for this set is a woman under 40 in good health and CMV-seropositive. The CDR3 runs from the conserved cysteine through the conserved F or W. D genes are given only for firm matches.

V gene	D gene	J gene	CDR3 DNA	CDR3 protein
TRBV2	NA	TRBJ1-2	TGTGCCAGCAGTGGGGCTCCGAACTATGGCTACACCTTC	CASSGAPNYGYTF
TRBV19	NA	TRBJ2-7	TGTGCCAGTAGTAATCGGTGGGCGAACGGTCCGTTATACGAGCAGTACTTC	CASSNRWANGPLYEQYF
TRBV5-4	NA	TRBJ2-5	TGTGCCAGCAGCCGTTACGCTCAGGAGGGGGAGACCCAGTACTTC	CASSRYAQEGETQYF
TRBV2	TRBD2	TRBJ2-7	TGTGCCAGCAGCATAGCGGGAGCCGCCTACGAGCAGTACTTC	CASSIAGAAYEQYF
TRBV18	NA	TRBJ2-2	TGTGCCAGCTCACCGAGCGGCAACACCGGGGAGCTGTTTTTT	CASSPSGNTGELFF
TRBV7-9	NA	TRBJ1-2	TGTGCCAGCAGCGCGGGGGTTGTTGTCTATGGCTACACCTTC	CASSAGVVVYGYTF
TRBV7-7	NA	TRBJ2-5	TGTGCCAGCAGCTTAGGGTCGACGACGGGAGATGAGACCCAGTACTTC	CASSLGSTTGDETQYF
TRBV15	TRBD2	TRBJ2-5	TGTGCCACCAGCAGAGGTGGAGCGGGAACGGGGGAGACCCAGTACTTC	CATSRGGAGTGETQYF
TRBV30	NA	TRBJ2-2	TGTGCCTGGAGTGGGCCCGGGGAGCTGTTTTTT	CAWSGPGELFF
TRBV5-1	TRBD2	TRBJ2-7	TGCGCCAGCAGCGTATCCCTAGCGGGGGGCTACGAGCAGTACTTC	CASSVSLAGGYEQYF
TRBV7-2	NA	TRBJ2-7	TGTGCCAGCAGCTTTACGTCCTCTGCGGGGCGATCCTACGAGCAGTACTTC	CASSFTSSAGRSYEQYF
TRBV4-1	TRBD2	TRBJ2-7	TGCGCCAGCAGCCAAGATTTTATGAGTTGGACTAGCCGCGAGCAGTACTTC	CASSQDFMSWTSREQYF
TRBV28	TRBD2	TRBJ2-2	TGTGCCAGCACCGCTAGCGGGAGAATTTTCCGCACCGGGGAGCTGTTTTTT	CASTASGRIFRTGELFF
TRBV6-6	TRBD1	TRBJ1-4	TGTGCCAGCAGAACGGACAGGGTGGAGGAAAAACTGTTTTTT	CASRTDRVEEKLFF
TRBV11-2	NA	TRBJ1-4	TGTGCCAGCAGCTTACTACCTAGAAGAGAAAAACTGTTTTTT	CASSLLPRREKLFF
TRBV15	NA	TRBJ2-3	TGTGCCACCAGCAGAGATCTAGCGACAGATACGCAGTATTTT	CATSRDLATDTQYF
TRBV19	NA	TRBJ1-5	TGTGCCAGTAGTACCCGGGACAACAATCAGCCCCAGCATTTT	CASSTRDNNQPQHF
TRBV2	NA	TRBJ2-7	TGTGCCAGCAGTGAACAGGGGAGGGTGTACGAGCAGTACTTC	CASSEQGRVYEQYF
TRBV18	NA	TRBJ2-2	TGTGCCAGCTCACGGGAGAGGGCCGGGGAGCTGTTTTTT	CASSRERAGELFF
TRBV5-6	NA	TRBJ1-5	TGTGCCAGCAGCTTGGGCGGGGGGGCTAGCAATCAGCCCCAGCATTTT	CASSLGGGASNQPQHF
TRBV5-1	NA	TRBJ1-4	TGCGCCAGCAGCTTGGCCACAGGTGAAAAACTGTTTTTT	CASSLATGEKLFF
TRBV25-1	TRBD2	TRBJ2-2	TGTGCCAGCGCCCGGGGAGGGTCCCCTCACACCGGGGAGCTGTTTTTT	CASARGGSPHTGELFF
TRBV20-1	NA	TRBJ2-1	TGCAGTGTTGGCGGGTACAATGAGCAGTTCTTC	CSVGGYNEQFF
TRBV2	TRBD1	TRBJ1-2	TGTGCCAGCAGTGACAGGGGGCGATGGGGCTACACCTTC	CASSDRGRWGYTF
TRBV28	TRBD2	TRBJ2-7	TGTGCCAGCAGTTTATCTGGACTAGCGGGAGGGCCTCACGAGCAGTACTTC	CASSLSGLAGGPHEQYF
TRBV4-1	TRBD2	TRBJ2-5	TGCGCCAGCAGCCTCCGACTAGCGGGAAATCAAGAGACCCAGTACTTC	CASSLRLAGNQETQYF
TRBV18	NA	TRBJ2-5	TGTGCCAGCTCACCCCCGGGACTGCAAGAGACCCAGTACTTC	CASSPPGLQETQYF
TRBV5-4	NA	TRBJ2-5	TGTGCCAGCAGCTTCCTAGGGCGAGGGGAGGAGGGAGAGACCCAGTACTTC	CASSFLGRGEEGETQYF
TRBV5-4	NA	TRBJ2-3	TGTGCCAGCAGCTTGGCCACCACTGTAACAGATACGCAGTATTTT	CASSLATTVTDTQYF
TRBV15	NA	TRBJ2-3	TGTGCCACCAGCAGAGATAGCGGAGCCACAGATACGCAGTATTTT	CATSRDSGATDTQYF
TRBV5-6	TRBD1	TRBJ1-2	TGTGCCAGCAGCTTGACTGGACAGGGGTTTTATGGCTACACCTTC	CASSLTGQGFYGYTF
TRBV15	TRBD2	TRBJ2-1	TGTGCCACCAGCATCAGACTAGCGGGGGACAATGAGCAGTTCTTC	CATSIRLAGDNEQFF
TRBV4-3	TRBD2	TRBJ2-7	TGCGCCAGCAGCCAAGTATGGGGGACTAGTCGCTCCTACGAGCAGTACTTC	CASSQVWGTSRSYEQYF
TRBV30	TRBD1	TRBJ2-7	TGTGCCTGGAGTGTGGGGACAGGGTCGTACGAGCAGTACTTC	CAWSVGTGSYEQYF
TRBV27	NA	TRBJ2-3	TGTGCCAGCAGTGCGTTAGATACGCAGTATTTT	CASSALDTQYF
TRBV4-3	NA	TRBJ2-1	TGCGCCAGCAGCCTCGCCCCCAGGGGCGCCAGCTCCTACAATGAGCAGTTCTTC	CASSLAPRGASSYNEQFF
TRBV2	NA	TRBJ2-3	TGTGCCAGCACCGAACAGGGTAATACGCAGTATTTT	CASTEQGNTQYF
TRBV2	NA	TRBJ2-1	TGTGCCAGCAGGAAGGAATCCAGGGTGGGGGGAGAGTTCTTC	CASRKESRVGGEFF
TRBV30	NA	TRBJ1-5	TGTGCCTGGAGTGTGACAGACAATCAGCCCCAGCATTTT	CAWSVTDNQPQHF